This T cell receptor (beta chain) was observed in a study of blood T cell repertoires in COVID-19. Study-level background: The United States, Italy and Spain provided the acute and convalescent COVID-19 samples.

The germline CDR1 and CDR2 sequences are SGHAT and FQDESV (reference sequence). The CDR3 is 15 residues long. Trimming took 0 bases from V and 3 from J, leaving 12 bases between them. Original analysis: Counts of nucleated cells, estimated from reference gene primer amplification, were obtained. The assay was immunoSEQ multiplex PCR, and TCRdb's table has in-frame clones only and misses some. That table is the source of V, J and clone size, and D and trimming were worked out from the DNA. The sample has about 320,000 clones; 65% to 90% are singletons. The TCR comes from a human donor in a cohort sampled during active COVID-19. The chain uses TRBV11-1 and TRBJ2-7, with D maybe TRBD1 (6 bases). The sample consisted of peripheral blood. For the CDR3, the DNA is TGTGCCAGCAGCTTAGCTAACACAGGGCTCTACGAGCAGTACTTC. It codes for CASSLANTGLYEQYF.